These T cell receptor beta chains were read from a single sample in a study of T cell repertoires in cytomegalovirus infection. No cognate antigen is known for these TCRs. TCRdb re-called the reads with MiXCR, one entry per CDR3 protein. This sample has hundreds of thousands of distinct CDR3 sequences, with about a third found just once. The material sequenced was cultured CD8+ T cells from PBMCs, taken from culture after CMV antigen stimulation. The receptors here all came from a human donor in good health (CMV status not recorded). Some clones in this sample may be carry-over from other donors' samples. The CDR3 runs from the conserved cysteine through the conserved F or W. Each record gives: D gene, CDR3 length, J gene, V gene, clone size, CDR3 DNA, CDR3 protein. A D gene is named only where the DNA matches it firmly. Some rows have no size entry. The others give once, few or many, or a class for an expanded clone.

>TRBD2|18|TRBJ2-3|TRBV20-1|NA
TGCAGTGCTAGAGCTAGCGGGGGGGCCGCGTGGCCCCCAGATACGCAGTATTTT
CSARASGGAAWPPDTQYF
>NA|14|TRBJ1-1|TRBV27|NA
TGTGCCAGCAGTTTAACGGGCCGCGCCACTGAAGCTTTCTTT
CASSLTGRATEAFF
>TRBD1|18|TRBJ2-6|TRBV5-6|NA
TGTGCCAGCCAACTTAATGCAGGGGGCTTCTCTAGGGCCAACGTCCTGACTTTC
CASQLNAGGFSRANVLTF
>NA|18|TRBJ2-1|TRBV7-6|NA
TGTGCCAGCAGCTTAGCGCTACAGGGCGAACTCTCCGACAATGAGCAGTTCTTC
CASSLALQGELSDNEQFF
>NA|18|TRBJ2-3|TRBV7-2|NA
TGTGCCAGCAGCTTAGACGATGAGGGGCGGTTCGGCACAGATACGCAGTATTTT
CASSLDDEGRFGTDTQYF
>NA|15|TRBJ2-7|TRBV6-6|many
TGTGCCACCGAGGACGACAGGACATACTCCTACGAGCAGTACTTC
CATEDDRTYSYEQYF
>NA|13|TRBJ2-5|TRBV6-2/TRBV6-3|few
TGTGCCAGCAGTTACGTTCCCCGGGAGACCCAGTACTTC
CASSYVPRETQYF
>NA|14|TRBJ2-7|TRBV7-2|few
TGTGCCAGCAGCTACCAGGACGCTTCCTACGAGCAGTACTTC
CASSYQDASYEQYF
>TRBD2|15|TRBJ2-1|TRBV19|NA
TGTGCCAGTAGTATCGGCGGGCCGGGGGGCAATGAGCAGTTCTTC
CASSIGGPGGNEQFF
>NA|14|TRBJ2-2|TRBV2|NA
TGTGCCAGCAGTGAAAGGCAGGGGCACGGGGAGCTGTTTTTT
CASSERQGHGELFF
>NA|14|TRBJ2-7|TRBV27|NA
TGTGCCAGCAGTTTGCCAATTTATCCCTACGAGCAGTACTTC
CASSLPIYPYEQYF
>NA|18|TRBJ2-5|TRBV7-3|NA
TGTGCCAGCAGCTCAAACAAGCTAACAGGGTACGGGGAAGAGACCCAGTACTTC
CASSSNKLTGYGEETQYF
>NA|15|TRBJ2-1|TRBV12-3/TRBV12-4|NA
TGTGCCAGCAGTTTAAGACTAAAAGACTACAATGAGCAGTTCTTC
CASSLRLKDYNEQFF
>TRBD2|15|TRBJ2-1|TRBV7-6|many
TGTGCCAGCAGCCTGTCTAGCGGGGGGGACTATGAGCAGTTCTTC
CASSLSSGGDYEQFF